Described below is a single T cell receptor beta chain sequence and its context. The table lists this clone with a count of one. Its antigen is unknown. No clone much larger than this one lies a single base away; base qualities are absent. The immunoSEQ Assay, a bias-controlled multiplex PCR, was used to amplify TCRbeta CDR3 regions from genomic DNA. In the paper's pipeline: The number of nucleated cells in each sample was estimated by amplification of reference gene primers within the assay. To quantify the absolute abundance of each unique TCRbeta CDR3 rearrangement, sequence reads were collapsed and filtered. For each sample, productive Simpson clonality was calculated by taking the square root of Simpson's diversity index across productive rearrangements. TCRdb stores this immuneACCESS table with in-frame sequences only. Part of the clones is absent; in the studies checked, under half of the shortfall reflects unresolved V genes, and no reason is known for the rest. That table is the source of V, J and clone size, and D and trimming were worked out from the DNA. The sample table records roughly 390,000 clones; about 85% of these occur just once. The ten largest account for roughly 3.4% of the sample.

These data belong to a study of blood T cell repertoires in COVID-19 (dated by TCRdb to the early 2020s). Regarding the study in general: Samples covering the acute and convalescent phases of COVID-19 were provided by collaborators in the United States, Italy and Spain. Subjects who had been exposed to COVID-19, were actively infected with it, or had recovered from it provided the deeply sampled blood TCRbeta repertoires that made up the dataset. The samples were drawn from the first 160 participants of the ongoing ImmuneRACE study and from 1,254 subjects provided by 6 global collaborators. Where available, HLA class I and class II types were obtained from metadata supplied by the sample provider rather than from assay-based typing. Nearly every sample came with metadata listing a de-identified subject ID, COVID-19 status, age in years and sex. The repertoires were released in a freely available public database intended as a resource for research on the immune response to SARS-CoV-2. The material from the prospective study consisted of cDNA or gDNA derived from T cells, B-cell-depleted T cells, or PBMCs. Results the study describes overall, beyond this receptor: How much clinical and demographic metadata was included differed by source and by participant, and the metadata was provided uncurated.

Whole blood was collected in K2EDTA tubes by collaborating institutions according to the institutions' own protocols. Collaborator samples were shipped for TCRbeta analysis as frozen whole blood, isolated PBMCs, or DNA extracted from either sample type. Trimming takes 2 bases from V and 4 bases from J, and the germline ends sit 4 bases apart. The germline V gene gives CDR1 as SGHDT and CDR2 as YYEEEE. The CDR3, from cysteine to phenylalanine, totals 12 residues. Only CDR3 DNA remains: 36 bases, in frame from the first base. Here the chain combines TRBV5-6 and TRBJ1-5; a confident D gene designation cannot be given. This receptor was taken from a woman between 18 and 30 years old with acute or convalescent COVID-19. Sequencing input: peripheral blood. DNA sequence: TGTGCCAGCAGCTTACAGAATCAGCCCCAGCATTTT. Its translation reads: CASSLQNQPQHF.